These 27 T cell receptor beta chains originate from one sample sequenced in a study of blood T cell repertoires in COVID-19. Produced via immunoSEQ multiplex PCR; TCRdb's table is partial and in-frame only. The sample holds some 170,000 clones, more than 90% seen once. The specimen was peripheral blood. These receptors all stem from a man aged 55 to 70 with active or convalescent COVID-19.

CDR3 sequence: CASGRDRGYEQYF. CDR3 nucleotide sequence: TGTGCCAGCGGCCGGGACAGGGGGTACGAGCAGTACTTC. The genes are TRBV27 and TRBJ2-7, with 11 bases that match TRBD1. The CDR3 totals 13 residues. J lost 4 bases, V lost 8 bases, and 4 bases had no gene match. Germline loops: CDR1 MNHEY, CDR2 SMNVEV (reference sequence).

Points on this clone: Other DNA sequences in this sample translate to the same CDR3. The chain is built from TRBV11-2 and TRBJ1-2, with D uncertain. Trimming removed 1 base from V and 5 bases from J, with 8 bases in between. Per the germline V gene, CDR1 is SGHAT and CDR2 is FQNNGV. CDR3 length: 13 residues. CDR3 DNA: TGTGCCAGCAGCTTAGGCCAGTCTTATGGCTACACCTTC. This encodes CASSLGQSYGYTF.

This sequence joins TRBV7-8 and TRBJ2-5; 10 bases are a match to TRBD2. CDR1 is SGHVS and CDR2 is FQNEAQ in the germline V gene. This CDR3 spans 16 amino acids. V lost 1 base, J lost 5 bases, and 7 bases stayed unmatched. For the CDR3, the DNA is TGTGCCAGCAGCTTAGTGTCTAGCGGGAGAGGGGAGACCCAGTACTTC. This gives the protein CASSLVSSGRGETQYF.

The chain couples TRBV27 to TRBJ2-4, with D possibly being TRBD1 (6 bases). V was cut by 6 bases and J by 0 bases, with 15 bases left in between. The CDR3 is made up of 16 amino acids. Per the germline V gene, CDR1 is MNHEY and CDR2 is SMNVEV (reference sequence). The CDR3 sequence: CASSPRDTIAKNIQYF. CDR3 sequence (DNA): TGTGCCAGCAGCCCCCGGGACACTATAGCCAAAAACATTCAGTACTTC.

This chain links TRBV11-3 with TRBJ2-1, with 8 positions matching TRBD2. V was pared by 1 base and J by 3 bases, with 5 bases of the junction left unmatched. The CDR3 contains 16 residues. From germline, CDR1 is SGHNT and CDR2 YENEEA. In DNA, the CDR3 is TGTGCCAGCAGCTTAGCCCCGGGGGGGCTCTACAATGAGCAGTTCTTC. This codes for CASSLAPGGLYNEQFF.

The gene calls are TRBV27 and TRBJ2-7, with D unresolved. Trimming took off 7 bases at V and 6 bases at J, with 13 bases between the two ends. From germline, CDR1 is MNHEY and CDR2 SMNVEV (reference sequence). This CDR3 has 12 residues. DNA of the CDR3: TGTGCCAGCACCAGTGCCCCCCGCGAGCAGTACTTC. Amino acids: CASTSAPREQYF.

The chain combines TRBV19 with TRBJ1-6; TRBD1 might be the D (5 bases). Between the trimmed V and J ends, which lost 6 bases and 11 bases, there was a span of 17 bases. The germline CDR1 and CDR2 sequences are LNHDA and SQIVND (reference sequence). CDR3 length: 14 amino acids. CDR3 nucleotides: TGTGCCAGTAGGAGAGGAGGGGTGCAGCCACCCCTCCACTTT. Translating gives CASRRGGVQPPLHF.

The rearrangement uses TRBV27 and TRBJ2-1; 8 bases line up with TRBD1. Trimming at V came to 5 bases and at J to 10 bases, leaving 10 bases not matched to a gene. The CDR3 runs to 14 residues. Looked up from germline, CDR1 is MNHEY and CDR2 is SMNVEV (reference sequence). The CDR3 loop reads CASSLPPGGSEQFF. CDR3 bases: TGTGCCAGCAGTCTACCTCCAGGGGGCTCCGAGCAGTTCTTC.

This clone appeared once. Here the CDR3 reads CASSLAEGGGNTIYF. Here the CDR3 DNA reads TGTGCCAGCAGCTTAGCGGAGGGAGGAGGAAACACCATATATTTT. The V and J genes are TRBV7-9 and TRBJ1-3; no clear D. This CDR3 contains 15 residues. The germline CDR1 and CDR2 sequences are SEHNR and FQNEAQ (reference sequence). Deletions cut 0 bases from V and 4 bases from J, with 10 bases between.

V is TRBV25-1 and J is TRBJ2-7; 9 nucleotides agree with TRBD1. The CDR3 runs 16 residues. J gave up 1 base and V 0 bases, and 4 bases lay outside the gene matches. Per germline, CDR1 MGHDK and CDR2 SYGVNS. DNA for the CDR3: TGTGCCAGCAGTGAATACCCCGGGACAGGGTCCTACGAGCAGTACTTC. Amino acids: CASSEYPGTGSYEQYF.

The rearrangement joins TRBV7-2 to TRBJ2-1; 14 bases match TRBD2. The CDR3 runs to 14 residues. Per the germline V gene, CDR1 is SGHTA and CDR2 is FQGNSA. Unmatched junction bases numbered 0, after V lost 4 bases and J lost 7 bases. DNA for the CDR3: TGTGCCAGCAGCTGGACTAGCGGGAGGAATGAGCAGTTCTTC. This translates into CASSWTSGRNEQFF. Combining the CDR3 with reference TRBV7-2 and TRBJ2-1 gives the whole variable domain GAGVSQSPSNKVTEKGKDVELRCDPISGHTALYWYRQSLGQGLEFLIYFQGNSAPDKSGLPSDRFSAERTGGSVSTLTIQRTQQEDSAVYLCASSWTSGRNEQFFGPGTRLTVL.

The chain employs TRBV5-4 and TRBJ1-1; 9 bases are shared with TRBD1. The germline V gene encodes CDR1 SGHNT and CDR2 YYREEE (reference sequence). The CDR3 consists of 17 residues. Trimming removed 4 bases from V and 4 bases from J; junction bases left unmatched: 14. CDR3: CASSPHTRTGVGTEAFF. CDR3 coding DNA: TGTGCCAGCAGCCCCCACACCCGGACAGGGGTGGGCACTGAAGCTTTCTTT.

V gene TRBV29-1 combines with J gene TRBJ1-6, with D perhaps matching TRBD1 (6 bases). Trimming took 6 bases from V and 9 from J, leaving 15 bases between them. The germline CDR1 and CDR2 sequences are SQVTM and ANQGSEA. The CDR3 has 13 amino acids. CDR3: CSVGRDIGSPLHF. Written as DNA, the CDR3 is TGCAGCGTAGGACGGGACATCGGTTCACCCCTCCACTTT. Together with reference TRBV29-1 and TRBJ1-6, the CDR3 gives the full variable domain: SAVISQKPSRDICQRGTSLTIQCQVDSQVTMMFWYRQQPGQSLTLIATANQGSEATYESGFVIDKFPISRPNLTFSTLTVSNMSPEDSSIYLCSVGRDIGSPLHFGNGTRLTVT.

The chain recombines TRBV7-9 with TRBJ1-2; D may be TRBD1 (5 bases). The CDR3 is 15 amino acids. Germline V gives CDR1 SEHNR, CDR2 FQNEAQ (reference sequence). The V end was cut by 1 base, the J end by 8 bases, with 17 bases between. CDR3 in DNA: TGTGCCAGCAGCTTAGATGCGGGGCCGTGGAACGGCTACACCTTC. This gives the protein CASSLDAGPWNGYTF.

The chain uses TRBV7-2 and TRBJ2-7; 14 bases are shared with TRBD2. Per the germline V gene, CDR1 is SGHTA and CDR2 is FQGNSA. There are 15 residues in the CDR3. The ends lost 0 bases at V and 6 bases at J; junction bases unmatched: 1. The chain's CDR3 is CASSLAGLAGAEQYF. CDR3 DNA: TGTGCCAGCAGCTTAGCGGGACTAGCGGGGGCCGAGCAGTACTTC.

This clone was picked up one time. The chain links TRBV28 to TRBJ2-1, with 13 positions matching TRBD2. Germline lookup yields CDR1 MDHEN and CDR2 SYDVKM. This CDR3 contains 15 residues. Unmatched junction bases numbered 7, after V lost 7 bases and J lost 7 bases. The CDR3 DNA reads as TGTGCCAGCACTCGTGGGACTAGCGGGAATAATGAGCAGTTCTTC. Translating it yields CASTRGTSGNNEQFF. Drawing the rest from reference TRBV28 and TRBJ2-1, the complete variable domain is DVKVTQSSRYLVKRTGEKVFLECVQDMDHENMFWYRQDPGLGLRLIYFSYDVKMKEKGDIPEGYSVSREKKERFSLILESASTNQTSMYLCASTRGTSGNNEQFFGPGTRLTVL.

The CDR3 is CASSETGLNTEAFF. The CDR3 bases are TGCGCCAGCAGTGAGACAGGATTGAACACTGAAGCTTTCTTT. This sequence joins TRBV10-1 and TRBJ1-1, with D possibly matching TRBD1 (5 bases). V was shortened by 2 bases and J by 0 bases, with 7 bases between the two germline ends. The CDR3 is 14 amino acids. The germline gives CDR1 WNHNN, CDR2 SYGVQD (reference sequence).

This clone was counted once. The chain employs TRBV12-5 and TRBJ1-5; 7 bases agree with TRBD1. The CDR3 totals 20 residues. The V gene end was trimmed by 0 bases and the J gene end by 0 bases; junction bases not matched to a gene: 14. Germline values: CDR1 LGHNT, CDR2 FRNRAP. The CDR3 sequence: CASGLVQSGQSGVSNQPQHF. CDR3 nucleotides: TGTGCTAGTGGTTTGGTACAGTCGGGACAGTCCGGCGTTAGCAATCAGCCCCAGCATTTT.

The V call is TRBV11-2, the J call TRBJ2-3; D is possibly TRBD2 (5 bases). The CDR3 has 15 residues. V gave up 5 bases and J gave up 3 bases, with 15 bases separating them. Looked up from germline, CDR1 is SGHAT and CDR2 is FQNNGV. CDR3 nucleotide sequence: TGTGCCAGCAGCCTCCGTCGCCTAGCAACAGATACGCAGTATTTT. Its translation: CASSLRRLATDTQYF.

The rearrangement joins TRBV30 to TRBJ2-2, with TRBD1 as a possible D gene (5 bases). The CDR3 covers 14 residues. Trimming took 5 bases from V and 4 from J, leaving 14 bases between them. From germline, CDR1 is GTSNPN and CDR2 SVGIG (reference sequence). As DNA, the CDR3 is TGTGCCTGGGAAGAGACAGAAATCACCGGGGAGCTGTTTTTT. Translated: CAWEETEITGELFF.

The chain uses TRBV19 and TRBJ2-3; 8 positions agree with TRBD2. Germline V gene data show CDR1 as LNHDA and CDR2 as SQIVND (reference sequence). The ends lost 4 bases at V and 6 bases at J; junction bases unmatched: 9. The CDR3 loop spans 15 amino acids. CDR3 sequence reads: CASSRTSKRGDTQYF. CDR3 sequence (DNA): TGTGCCAGTAGTAGGACTAGCAAGAGGGGGGATACGCAGTATTTT.

The chain couples TRBV12-5 to TRBJ2-7; 11 positions match TRBD2. This CDR3 has 14 residues. The germline CDR1 and CDR2 sequences are LGHNT and FRNRAP. J gave up 3 bases and V 7 bases, and 5 bases lay outside the gene matches. The CDR3 here is CASAFLAGGYEQYF. CDR3 sequence (DNA): TGTGCTAGTGCCTTCCTAGCGGGGGGCTACGAGCAGTACTTC.

This clone was counted a few times. The rearrangement joins TRBV3-1 (or the pseudogene TRBV3-2) to TRBJ2-1; 9 nucleotides align to TRBD2. Germline V gene data show CDR1 as LGHDT and CDR2 as YNNKEL (reference sequence). The CDR3 spans 13 residues. Losses at the gene ends were 4 bases for V and 10 bases for J; bases not matched to a gene: 5. CDR3 DNA sequence: TGTGCCAGCAGCCTTAGCGGGAGCGAGGAGCAGTTCTTC. It translates to CASSLSGSEEQFF.

V usage is TRBV18 and J usage is TRBJ2-1; 16 positions match TRBD2. This CDR3 contains 16 residues. Germline loops: CDR1 KGHSH, CDR2 LQKENI. The ends lost 4 bases at V and 5 bases at J; junction bases unmatched: 2. This CDR3 reads CASSRGTSGGDNEQFF. The DNA for the CDR3 is TGTGCCAGCTCACGTGGGACTAGCGGGGGGGACAATGAGCAGTTCTTC.

V is TRBV27 and J is TRBJ2-3; 12 nucleotides line up with TRBD2. CDR1 is MNHEY and CDR2 is SMNVEV in the germline V gene (reference sequence). V lost 6 bases and J lost 3; bases outside the gene matches: 7. CDR3 length: 16 residues. The CDR3 nucleotides read TGTGCCAGCAGAAGGACTAGCGGGGAAGTTACAGATACGCAGTATTTT. This codes for CASRRTSGEVTDTQYF.

The gene calls are TRBV7-9 and TRBJ1-2; TRBD1 matches at 8 bases. The CDR3 contains 18 residues. CDR1 is SEHNR and CDR2 is FQNEAQ in the germline V gene (reference sequence). J was trimmed by 8 bases and V by 1 base; bases with no gene match: 18. CDR3 in amino acids: CASSLELFSGTGEKGYTF. Here the CDR3 DNA reads TGTGCCAGCAGCTTAGAATTGTTCTCCGGGACAGGTGAGAAAGGCTACACCTTC. Using reference TRBV7-9 and TRBJ1-2 for the parts outside the CDR3, the full variable domain is DTGVSQNPRHKITKRGQNVTFRCDPISEHNRLYWYRQTLGQGPEFLTYFQNEAQLEKSRLLSDRFSAERPKGSFSTLEIQRTEQGDSAMYLCASSLELFSGTGEKGYTFGSGTRLTVV.

The count of this clone is one. The chain combines TRBV7-9 with TRBJ2-3; no clear D. V lost 2 bases and J 0 bases, leaving 12 bases between the germline ends. Germline lookup yields CDR1 SEHNR and CDR2 FQNEAQ (reference sequence). CDR3 size: 16 residues. Written as DNA, the CDR3 is TGTGCCAGCAGCTTATTGACTTACACTAGCACAGATACGCAGTATTTT. Its translation: CASSLLTYTSTDTQYF. The variable domain in full, with the rest retrieved from reference TRBV7-9 and TRBJ2-3, is DTGVSQNPRHKITKRGQNVTFRCDPISEHNRLYWYRQTLGQGPEFLTYFQNEAQLEKSRLLSDRFSAERPKGSFSTLEIQRTEQGDSAMYLCASSLLTYTSTDTQYFGPGTRLTVL.